This T cell receptor beta chain came from a study of T cells after posttransplantation cyclophosphamide (TCRdb year 2016). For the wider study: Using TRB sequencing, the study followed how the T cell repertoire rebuilt after myeloablative bone marrow transplantation with posttransplantation cyclophosphamide given as GVHD prophylaxis. Samples from approximately 40 PTCy-treated patients and 16 related bone marrow donors of those patients were subjected to antigen receptor sequencing. TRB sequencing was performed on blood from all 35 or so PTCy patients with 1-year posttransplant specimens. In 3 patients, up to about 3 additional blood samples taken between 2 and 5.2 years after transplant also underwent TRB sequencing, as did pretransplant blood from a handful of patients. Because TRA and TRB clonality were tightly correlated in fewer than 10 samples, subsequent TCR analyses were focused on TRB only. Public TRB sequences were searched against a database of over 3,500 sequences associated with responses to pathogens, tumor antigens, self-antigens and alloantigens.

On the study overall, not on this receptor specifically: The TRB repertoires of T cells infiltrating skin or the GI tract showed only limited overlap with the TRB repertoires found in blood. Across 35 to 55 patients, TRB clonality was highly associated with recipient CMV seropositivity and CMV reactivation, and diversity in PTCy patients was similar to diversity in CNI/methotrexate controls. At 1-2 months, donor-recipient similarity was low but rose over the first year, and the later blood repertoires were often dominated by donor CD8+ memory clones.

From the cysteine through the phenylalanine, the CDR3 covers 15 amino acids. The read is trimmed to its CDR3 DNA, 45 bases read in frame from base 1. The germline V gene sets CDR1 to SQVTM and CDR2 to ANQGSEA. Trimming accounts for 7 bases at V and 4 bases at J, while the number of junction bases matched to no gene is 12. Details on this clone: Its recognized antigen is unknown. No base-level quality is on record; no much larger clone is a single base apart.

Genomic DNA was used for TRB sequencing, which was performed with the immunoSEQ assay at survey resolution or with the hsTCRB kit. The source study handled its data this way. The immunoSEQ software was used for initial read processing, and the LymphoSeq R package was used for repertoire analyses. Clonality was calculated as 1 minus normalized Shannon entropy, and the Gini coefficient was also calculated for each TRB dataset. To infer phenotypes in unsorted samples, TRB sequences from sorted subsets of the recipient or donor were mapped onto the unsorted samples of the same recipient. Here the immuneACCESS table is served through TCRdb, limited to in-frame sequences with V and J called. Missing clones are a known gap in these copies; in checked studies unresolved V genes cover under half, and the rest lacks a known reason. V and J calls and clone size are given by that table; D and trimming were obtained from the DNA. For this sample the table gives 16,000 or so clones, of which 85% to 95% were detected only once. The ten largest account for more than 0.45% of the sample.

In the paper's terms, the treatment or condition label means: high-dose cyclophosphamide on days +3 and +4 as single-agent GVHD prophylaxis. Busulfan and fludarabine conditioning, a related or unrelated marrow graft, and cyclophosphamide on days +3 and +4 were given to PTCy patients. PTCy-treated patients came from a prospective multi-institutional clinical trial. Mononuclear cells from peripheral blood and bone marrow were separated by Ficoll-Hypaque density centrifugation and then cryopreserved. CD4+ and CD8+ T cells, including naive and memory subsets, were sorted by FACS on a FACSAria II. The rearranged chain carries TRBV29-1 and TRBJ2-1, with 8 middle bases fitting TRBD2. The clonotype was recovered from a male patient in his sixties or seventies who received an allogeneic stem cell transplant from a related donor and was CMV-positive. After a transplant, some T cells may be of graft donor origin. The input for sequencing was CD4+ T cells sorted from blood, taken after allogeneic stem cell transplant with posttransplant cyclophosphamide. This receptor has the CDR3 CSAHEDTSGYNEQFF. The DNA is as follows: TGCAGCGCTCATGAGGACACTAGCGGTTACAATGAGCAGTTCTTC.